The 27 T cell receptor beta chains presented below share a single source sample, sequenced in a study of blood T cell repertoires in COVID-19. Assay: immunoSEQ multiplex PCR; the TCRdb copy retains only in-frame clones and omits some. The profile shows fewer than 500,000 clones, approximately 87% of them singletons. The sample taken for sequencing was PBMCs or T cells enriched from blood (not recorded which). All receptors come from a man aged 25 to 45 who had recovered from COVID-19.

V gene TRBV19 combines with J gene TRBJ2-7; TRBD2 is a possible D gene (6 bases). CDR1 and CDR2 from the germline V gene are LNHDA and SQIVND (reference sequence). V lost 5 bases and J lost 6, with 14 bases in between. CDR3 length equals 13 residues. In DNA form, the CDR3 reads TGTGCCAGTAGTTCCGGGGGAGGTGCCGAGCAGTACTTC. Translated: CASSSGGGAEQYF.

This clone has just one count. The V call is TRBV6-5, the J call TRBJ1-2, with TRBD1 identical over 9 bases. The CDR3 has 14 amino acids. Germline values: CDR1 MNHEY, CDR2 SVGAGI. Trimming cost V 2 bases and J 7 bases; bases outside gene matches: 5. The CDR3 here is CASSYRTGEGGYTF. Here the CDR3 DNA reads TGTGCCAGCAGTTACCGGACAGGGGAGGGTGGCTACACCTTC.

The chain couples TRBV27 to TRBJ1-5, with D possibly TRBD1 on 6 matching bases. This CDR3 comprises 15 residues. Between the trimmed V and J ends, which lost 8 bases and 6 bases, there was a span of 20 bases. Germline CDR1 MNHEY, CDR2 SMNVEV (reference sequence). The CDR3 here is CASGPHQGGGQPQHF. CDR3 bases: TGTGCCAGCGGTCCCCATCAGGGAGGGGGTCAGCCCCAGCATTTT.

The J gene is TRBJ1-2, the V gene TRBV20-1; D is undetermined. The V and J ends lost 6 bases and 7 bases respectively, with 9 bases between them. The CDR3 consists of 10 residues. Germline assignment: CDR1 DFQATT and CDR2 SNEGSKA (reference sequence). The CDR3 sequence is CSAWEGGYTF. As DNA, the CDR3 is TGCAGTGCCTGGGAGGGTGGCTACACCTTC.

Details on this clone: The identical CDR3 is also encoded by other nucleotide sequences in the sample. V usage is TRBV18 and J usage is TRBJ1-1; TRBD1 might be the D (5 bases). The CDR3 is made up of 12 amino acids. CDR1 and CDR2 (germline): KGHSH, LQKENI. V lost 9 bases and J 7 bases, leaving 15 bases between the germline ends. CDR3 coding DNA: TGTGCCAGTTCCGGGGGAGGGATTGAAGCTTTCTTT. It specifies CASSGGGIEAFF.

This rearrangement joins TRBV6-5 to TRBJ1-3, with D perhaps TRBD1 (6 bases). Between the trimmed V and J ends, which lost 6 bases and 0 bases, there was a span of 12 bases. The CDR3 has 15 amino acids. Germline lookup yields CDR1 MNHEY and CDR2 SVGAGI. This CDR3 is CASRDGQNSGNTIYF. CDR3 DNA sequence: TGTGCCAGCAGGGACGGACAGAACTCTGGAAACACCATATATTTT.

The CDR3 protein is CAISDGQGLLSGNTIYF. The CDR3 DNA reads TGTGCCATCAGTGATGGACAGGGCCTACTCTCTGGAAACACCATATATTTT. The chain links TRBV10-3 to TRBJ1-3; 8 nucleotides align to TRBD1. The germline gives CDR1 ENHRY, CDR2 SYGVKD. V shed 3 bases and J 0 bases; nucleotides not matched to a gene: 7. This CDR3 is built from 17 residues.

J is TRBJ1-2 and V is TRBV7-2, with 9 nucleotides matching TRBD1. There are 15 residues in the CDR3. Germline CDR1 reads SGHTA; CDR2 reads FQGNSA. Losses at the gene ends were 0 bases for V and 5 bases for J; bases not matched to a gene: 4. CDR3 nucleotides: TGTGCCAGCAGCTTAGCCCCGGGACAGGGATATGGCTACACCTTC. Translated: CASSLAPGQGYGYTF.

The gene calls are TRBV30 and TRBJ1-2; 9 bases align to TRBD1. V shed 2 bases, J shed 8 bases, and the junction held 12 bases outside the gene matches. CDR1 is GTSNPN and CDR2 is SVGIG in the germline V gene (reference sequence). This CDR3 is 15 amino acids long. The CDR3 loop reads CAWSRGTGKVSGYTF. As DNA, the CDR3 is TGTGCCTGGAGTCGCGGGACAGGGAAGGTTTCGGGCTACACCTTC.

The chain employs TRBV3-1 (or the pseudogene TRBV3-2) and TRBJ1-2, with 8 bases that match TRBD1. The V segment lost 1 base and the J segment 6 bases; nucleotides outside the gene matches: 7. Germline CDR1 reads LGHDT; CDR2 reads YNNKEL (reference sequence). The CDR3 loop spans 15 amino acids. CDR3 region: CASSQVLDRADGYTF. In nucleotides, the CDR3 is TGTGCCAGCAGCCAAGTCCTGGACAGGGCCGATGGCTACACCTTC.

CDR3 bases: TGTGCCGCCACGGGGAGTTCTGGAAACACCATATATTTT. It specifies CAATGSSGNTIYF. This chain joins TRBV10-3 and TRBJ1-3; D gene ambiguous. V dropped 11 bases and J dropped 1 base, with 12 bases sitting between them. CDR3 length: 13 residues. Germline loops: CDR1 ENHRY, CDR2 SYGVKD.

In its sample, this clone was seen once. The chain couples TRBV14 to TRBJ2-3; possibly TRBD2 for D (5 bases). V gave up 4 bases and J gave up 5 bases, with 16 bases separating them. Germline values: CDR1 SGHDN, CDR2 FVKESK. The CDR3 covers 15 residues. As DNA, the CDR3 is TGTGCCAGCAGCCTCCCCGGGAACCTTCGAGATACGCAGTATTTT. It specifies CASSLPGNLRDTQYF.

This sequence joins TRBV19 and TRBJ1-5, with 8 bases aligning to TRBD1. Germline lookup yields CDR1 LNHDA and CDR2 SQIVND (reference sequence). V shed 3 bases, J shed 4 bases, and the junction held 8 bases outside the gene matches. The CDR3 totals 16 residues. The chain's CDR3 is CASSMMGDRRNQPQHF. As DNA, the CDR3 is TGTGCCAGTAGTATGATGGGGGACAGGAGGAATCAGCCCCAGCATTTT.

This clone has more than one count but fewer than ten. The DNA for the CDR3 is TGTGCCAGCAGCTTGGACAGGAACACTGAAGCTTTCTTT. It specifies CASSLDRNTEAFF. V and J are TRBV5-4 and TRBJ1-1; D remains ambiguous. Trimming shortened V by 0 bases and J by 1 base, and 4 bases separated the two germline ends. From germline, CDR1 is SGHNT and CDR2 YYREEE (reference sequence). This CDR3 is built from 13 residues. Variable domain in full (rest from reference TRBV5-4 and TRBJ1-1): ETGVTQSPTHLIKTRGQQVTLRCSSQSGHNTVSWYQQALGQGPQFIFQYYREEENGRGNFPPRFSGLQFPNYSSELNVNALELDDSALYLCASSLDRNTEAFFGQGTRLTVV.

V usage is TRBV4-2 and J usage is TRBJ1-1, with TRBD1 matching 10 bases. V shed 3 bases and J 1 base; nucleotides not matched to a gene: 5. The germline V gene has CDR1 LGHNA and CDR2 YNFKEQ. This CDR3 has 16 amino acids. CDR3 DNA sequence: TGTGCCAGCAGCCAGGCGAGACAGGGGGCGAACACTGAAGCTTTCTTT. It specifies CASSQARQGANTEAFF.

This rearrangement joins TRBV12-5 to TRBJ1-5; possible D gene TRBD1, 6 bases. The germline CDR1 and CDR2 sequences are LGHNT and FRNRAP. V lost 0 bases to trimming and J lost 5 bases, with 17 bases between them. The CDR3 consists of 17 residues. The CDR3, as DNA: TGTGCTAGTGGTTTGGTTGTGGGGGCTGGGGGAGATCAGCCCCAGCATTTT. The encoded protein is CASGLVVGAGGDQPQHF.

CDR3 sequence (DNA): TGCGCCAGCAGCCCTGGGACAGCCCAGGGGAACACTGAAGCTTTCTTT. The encoded protein is CASSPGTAQGNTEAFF. V gene TRBV5-1 combines with J gene TRBJ1-1; 7 positions match TRBD1. With V trimmed by 4 bases and J by 1 base, 10 bases remained unmatched. Germline V lookup: CDR1 SGHRS, CDR2 YFSETQ. The CDR3 consists of 16 residues.

The rearrangement uses TRBV6-5 and TRBJ1-2; 9 positions match TRBD1. With V trimmed by 6 bases and J by 4 bases, 9 bases remained unmatched. CDR3 length: 15 residues. Germline lookup yields CDR1 MNHEY and CDR2 SVGAGI. As DNA, the CDR3 is TGTGCCAGCAGGCCCTACCCGGACAGGGGCTATGGCTACACCTTC. Translating gives CASRPYPDRGYGYTF.

The rearrangement joins TRBV25-1 to TRBJ1-3; no definite D call. The CDR3 has 14 amino acids. CDR1 is MGHDK and CDR2 is SYGVNS in the germline V gene. V gave up 2 bases and J gave up 0 bases, with 5 bases separating them. The CDR3 DNA is TGTGCCAGCAGTGAAACGGGCTCTGGAAACACCATATATTTT. The encoded protein is CASSETGSGNTIYF.

A single count supports this clone. The chain carries TRBV7-2 and TRBJ2-2; D is unclear. This CDR3 has 14 amino acids. Between the trimmed V and J ends, which lost 3 bases and 5 bases, there was a span of 10 bases. Per the germline V gene, CDR1 is SGHTA and CDR2 is FQGNSA. This CDR3 reads CASSFQGGTGELFF. The CDR3 DNA follows: TGTGCCAGCAGCTTCCAAGGCGGAACCGGGGAGCTGTTTTTT.

The chain is built from TRBV4-1 and TRBJ1-3; D gene ambiguous. V lost 1 base to trimming and J lost 2 bases, with 9 bases between them. The CDR3 consists of 15 residues. Germline loops: CDR1 MGHRA, CDR2 YSYEKL. The CDR3 region is CASSQGLYTGNTIYF. CDR3 nucleotides: TGCGCCAGCAGCCAAGGGCTTTATACTGGAAACACCATATATTTT.

The chain carries TRBV9 and TRBJ2-1; 7 bases map to TRBD2. Looked up from germline, CDR1 is SGDLS and CDR2 is YYNGEE. J gave up 9 bases and V 3 bases, and 6 bases lay outside the gene matches. The CDR3 runs 13 residues. The CDR3 reads CASSASGAGEQFF. CDR3 nucleotide sequence: TGTGCCAGCAGCGCCAGCGGGGCAGGTGAGCAGTTCTTC.

The CDR3 nucleotides are TGCGCCAGCAGCCCTGAGGGACAGGGTAATCAGCCCCAGCATTTT. Its translation: CASSPEGQGNQPQHF. V is TRBV5-1 and J is TRBJ1-5, with 9 positions matching TRBD1. The junction had 6 bases not matched to a gene; V was cut back by 4 bases and J by 4 bases. Looked up from germline, CDR1 is SGHRS and CDR2 is YFSETQ. The CDR3 consists of 15 residues.

The chain has TRBV18 and TRBJ2-5; 7 nucleotides line up with TRBD1. This CDR3 contains 15 residues. V shed 0 bases, J shed 7 bases, and the junction held 8 bases outside the gene matches. CDR1 and CDR2 (germline): KGHSH, LQKENI. In nucleotides, the CDR3 is TGTGCCAGCTCACCACCGAGTGACAGGGACGGGACCCAGTACTTC. It is translated as CASSPPSDRDGTQYF.

The rearrangement uses TRBV11-2 and TRBJ1-3; maybe TRBD1 (6 bases). Between the trimmed V and J ends, which lost 4 bases and 7 bases, there was a span of 17 bases. This CDR3 has 15 amino acids. CDR1 is SGHAT, CDR2 FQNNGV, per germline. The CDR3 protein is CASSYMVGGANTIYF. As DNA, the CDR3 is TGTGCCAGCAGCTACATGGTAGGGGGAGCGAACACCATATATTTT. Together with reference TRBV11-2 and TRBJ1-3, the CDR3 gives the full variable domain: EAGVAQSPRYKIIEKRQSVAFWCNPISGHATLYWYQQILGQGPKLLIQFQNNGVVDDSQLPKDRFSAERLKGVDSTLKIQPAKLEDSAVYLCASSYMVGGANTIYFGEGSWLTVV.

This clone was observed a few times. This chain connects TRBV27 to TRBJ1-1; 7 bases align to TRBD1. The CDR3 extends over 16 amino acids. V dropped 1 base and J dropped 5; count of bases not matched to a gene: 10. CDR1 is MNHEY, CDR2 SMNVEV, per germline (reference sequence). CDR3 nucleotides: TGTGCCAGCAGTTTATGGGCCCCGAACAGGGGAACTGAAGCTTTCTTT. This codes for CASSLWAPNRGTEAFF.

V is TRBV3-1 (or the pseudogene TRBV3-2) and J is TRBJ2-7; TRBD1 aligns across 9 bases. CDR3 size: 14 residues. The germline CDR1 and CDR2 sequences are LGHDT and YNNKEL (reference sequence). V lost 2 bases, J lost 6 bases, and 5 bases stayed unmatched. The CDR3 DNA is TGTGCCAGCAGCCAATGGGACAGGGCATTCGAGCAGTACTTC. Translating it yields CASSQWDRAFEQYF.